This T cell receptor beta chain was identified in a study of blood T cells in healthy people across ages. This clonotype was observed a few times. Primers used in a second PCR of about 6 to 11 cycles were a sample-barcoded 5' primer and a J-beta primer mix. In TCRdb, the 5' RACE reads were re-called with MiXCR into one record per CDR3 protein. The sample lists about 640,000 distinct CDR3 sequences, roughly 53% occurring once. Trimming pared 6 bases from V and 5 bases from J, leaving 14 bases between. The CDR3 is made up of 13 amino acids. Germline CDR1 is DFQATT and CDR2 is SNEGSKA (reference sequence).

The TCR was taken from a man aged 55 to 70 in good health. V gene TRBV20-1 combines with J gene TRBJ2-4, with D perhaps TRBD2 (6 bases). Sequencing used blood. The CDR3 is CSAPRDSQNIQYF. CDR3 DNA: TGCAGTGCGCCTCGGGACTCACAAAACATTCAGTACTTC.